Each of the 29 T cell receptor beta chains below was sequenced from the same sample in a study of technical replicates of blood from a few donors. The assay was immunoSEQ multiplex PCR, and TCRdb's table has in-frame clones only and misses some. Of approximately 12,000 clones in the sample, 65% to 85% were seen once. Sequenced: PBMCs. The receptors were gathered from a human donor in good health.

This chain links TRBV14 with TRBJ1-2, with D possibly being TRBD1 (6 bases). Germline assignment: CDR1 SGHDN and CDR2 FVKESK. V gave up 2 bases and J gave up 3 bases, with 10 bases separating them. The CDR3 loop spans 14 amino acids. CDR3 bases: TGTGCCAGCAGCCAACCCAGGGGCGACTATGGCTACACCTTC. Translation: CASSQPRGDYGYTF.

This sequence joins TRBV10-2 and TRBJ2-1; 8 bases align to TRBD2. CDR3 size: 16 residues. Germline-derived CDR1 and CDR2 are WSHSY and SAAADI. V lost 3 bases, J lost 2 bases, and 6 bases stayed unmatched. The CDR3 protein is CASSDPLAGPYNEQFF. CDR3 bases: TGCGCCAGCAGTGACCCCTTAGCGGGACCCTACAATGAGCAGTTCTTC.

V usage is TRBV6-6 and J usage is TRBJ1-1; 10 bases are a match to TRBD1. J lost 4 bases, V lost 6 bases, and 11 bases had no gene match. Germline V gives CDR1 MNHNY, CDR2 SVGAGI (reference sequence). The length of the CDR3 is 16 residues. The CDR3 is CASRPGTGADATEAFF. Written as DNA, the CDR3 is TGTGCCAGCAGACCCGGGACAGGGGCTGACGCCACTGAAGCTTTCTTT.

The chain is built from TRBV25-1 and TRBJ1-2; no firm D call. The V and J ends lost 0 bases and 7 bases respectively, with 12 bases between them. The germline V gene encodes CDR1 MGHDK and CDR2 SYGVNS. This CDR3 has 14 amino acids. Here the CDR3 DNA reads TGTGCCAGCAGTGAATATTCGACTCTTGGTGGCTACACCTTC. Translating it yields CASSEYSTLGGYTF.

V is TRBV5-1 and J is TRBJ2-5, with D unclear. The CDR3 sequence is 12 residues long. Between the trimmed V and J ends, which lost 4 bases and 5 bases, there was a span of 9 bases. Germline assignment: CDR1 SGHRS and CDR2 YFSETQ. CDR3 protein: CASSPNRETQYF. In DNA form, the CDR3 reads TGCGCCAGCAGCCCGAATCGGGAGACCCAGTACTTC. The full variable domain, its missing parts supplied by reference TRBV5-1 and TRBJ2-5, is KAGVTQTPRYLIKTRGQQVTLSCSPISGHRSVSWYQQTPGQGLQFLFEYFSETQRNKGNFPGRFSGRQFSNSRSEMNVSTLELGDSALYLCASSPNRETQYFGPGTRLLVL.

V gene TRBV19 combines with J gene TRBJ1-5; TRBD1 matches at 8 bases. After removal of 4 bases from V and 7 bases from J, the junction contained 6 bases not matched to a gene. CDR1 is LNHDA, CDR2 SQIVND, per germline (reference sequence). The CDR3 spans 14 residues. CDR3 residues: CASSTTQGAQPQHF. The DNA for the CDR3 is TGTGCCAGTAGTACCACTCAGGGGGCCCAGCCCCAGCATTTT.

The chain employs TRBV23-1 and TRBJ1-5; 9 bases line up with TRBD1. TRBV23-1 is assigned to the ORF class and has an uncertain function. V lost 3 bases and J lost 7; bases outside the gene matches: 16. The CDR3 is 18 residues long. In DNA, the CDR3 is TGCGCCAGCAGTCACCCCGGAGGCGGACAGGGGAAGAGGCAGCCCCAGCATTTT. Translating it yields CASSHPGGGQGKRQPQHF.

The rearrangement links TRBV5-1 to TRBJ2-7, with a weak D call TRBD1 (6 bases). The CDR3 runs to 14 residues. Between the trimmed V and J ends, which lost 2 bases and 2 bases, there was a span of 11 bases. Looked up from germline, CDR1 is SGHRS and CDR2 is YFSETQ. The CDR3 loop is CASSLGQPPYEQYF. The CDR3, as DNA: TGCGCCAGCAGCTTAGGACAGCCTCCCTACGAGCAGTACTTC. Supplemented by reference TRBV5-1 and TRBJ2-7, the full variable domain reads KAGVTQTPRYLIKTRGQQVTLSCSPISGHRSVSWYQQTPGQGLQFLFEYFSETQRNKGNFPGRFSGRQFSNSRSEMNVSTLELGDSALYLCASSLGQPPYEQYFGPGTRLTVT.

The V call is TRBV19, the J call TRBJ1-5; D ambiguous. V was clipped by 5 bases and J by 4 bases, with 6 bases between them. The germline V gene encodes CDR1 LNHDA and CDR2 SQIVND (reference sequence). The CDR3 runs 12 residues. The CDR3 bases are TGTGCCAGTAGTCTTCGTAATCAGCCCCAGCATTTT. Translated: CASSLRNQPQHF.

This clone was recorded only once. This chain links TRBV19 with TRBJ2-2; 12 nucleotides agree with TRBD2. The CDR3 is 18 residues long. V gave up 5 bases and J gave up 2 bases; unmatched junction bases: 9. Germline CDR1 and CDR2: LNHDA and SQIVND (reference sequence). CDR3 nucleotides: TGTGCCAGTAGTTCTTGGGGCGGACTAGCGGGAAACACCGGGGAGCTGTTTTTT. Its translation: CASSSWGGLAGNTGELFF.

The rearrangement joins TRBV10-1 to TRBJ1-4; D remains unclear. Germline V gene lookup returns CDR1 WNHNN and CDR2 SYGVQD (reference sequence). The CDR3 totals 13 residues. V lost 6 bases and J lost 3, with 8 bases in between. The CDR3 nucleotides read TGCGCCAGCAGCCGGGAAGCTAATGAAAAACTGTTTTTT. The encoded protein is CASSREANEKLFF.

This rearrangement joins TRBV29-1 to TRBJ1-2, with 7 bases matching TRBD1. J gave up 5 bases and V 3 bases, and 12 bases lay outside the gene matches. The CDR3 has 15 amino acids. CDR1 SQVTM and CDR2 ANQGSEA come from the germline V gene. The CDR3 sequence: CSVDRSPATGYGYTF. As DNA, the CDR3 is TGCAGCGTTGATAGATCGCCCGCGACAGGGTATGGCTACACCTTC.

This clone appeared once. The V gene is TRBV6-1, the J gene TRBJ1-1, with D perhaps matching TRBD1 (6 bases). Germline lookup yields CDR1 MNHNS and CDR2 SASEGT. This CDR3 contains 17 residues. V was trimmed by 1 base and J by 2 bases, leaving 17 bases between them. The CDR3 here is CASSEDTMQGFNTEAFF. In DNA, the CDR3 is TGTGCCAGCAGTGAAGACACGATGCAGGGGTTTAACACTGAAGCTTTCTTT.

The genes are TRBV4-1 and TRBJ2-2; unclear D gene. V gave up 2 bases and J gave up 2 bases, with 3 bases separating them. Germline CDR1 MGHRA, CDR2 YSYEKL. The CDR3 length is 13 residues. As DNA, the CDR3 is TGCGCCAGCAGCCAATCAAACACCGGGGAGCTGTTTTTT. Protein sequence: CASSQSNTGELFF.

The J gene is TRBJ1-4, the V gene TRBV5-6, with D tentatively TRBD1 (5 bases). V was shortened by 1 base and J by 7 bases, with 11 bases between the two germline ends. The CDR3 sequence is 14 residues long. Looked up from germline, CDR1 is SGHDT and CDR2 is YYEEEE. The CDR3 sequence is CASSLKGKAEKLFF. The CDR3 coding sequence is TGTGCCAGCAGCTTGAAGGGGAAGGCTGAAAAACTGTTTTTT.

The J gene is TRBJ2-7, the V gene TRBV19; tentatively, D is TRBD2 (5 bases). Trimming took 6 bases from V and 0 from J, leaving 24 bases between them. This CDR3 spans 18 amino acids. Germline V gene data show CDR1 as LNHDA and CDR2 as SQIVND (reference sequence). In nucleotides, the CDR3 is TGTGCCAGTAGAAAATTGGGGTCTAGAGGGCCGACCTCCTACGAGCAGTACTTC. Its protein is CASRKLGSRGPTSYEQYF.

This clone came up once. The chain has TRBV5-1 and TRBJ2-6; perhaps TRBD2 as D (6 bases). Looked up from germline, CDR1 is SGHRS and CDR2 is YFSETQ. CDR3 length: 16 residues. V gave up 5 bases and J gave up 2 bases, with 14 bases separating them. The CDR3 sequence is CASSLGTVTGANVLTF. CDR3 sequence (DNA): TGCGCCAGCAGTCTGGGGACTGTTACTGGGGCCAACGTCCTGACTTTC. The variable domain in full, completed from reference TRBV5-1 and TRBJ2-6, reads KAGVTQTPRYLIKTRGQQVTLSCSPISGHRSVSWYQQTPGQGLQFLFEYFSETQRNKGNFPGRFSGRQFSNSRSEMNVSTLELGDSALYLCASSLGTVTGANVLTFGAGSRLTVL.

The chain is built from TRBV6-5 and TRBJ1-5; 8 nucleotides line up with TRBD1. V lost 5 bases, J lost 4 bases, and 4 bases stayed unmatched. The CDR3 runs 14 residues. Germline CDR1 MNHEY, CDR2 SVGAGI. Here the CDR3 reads CASSLTGVNQPQHF. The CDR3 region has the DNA TGTGCCAGCAGTCTGACAGGGGTTAATCAGCCCCAGCATTTT.

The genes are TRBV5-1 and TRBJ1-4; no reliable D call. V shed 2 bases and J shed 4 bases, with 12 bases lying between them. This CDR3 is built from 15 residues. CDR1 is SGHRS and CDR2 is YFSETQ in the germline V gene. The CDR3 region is CASSFRGAGNEKLFF. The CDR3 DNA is TGCGCCAGCAGCTTTCGGGGTGCGGGTAATGAAAAACTGTTTTTT.

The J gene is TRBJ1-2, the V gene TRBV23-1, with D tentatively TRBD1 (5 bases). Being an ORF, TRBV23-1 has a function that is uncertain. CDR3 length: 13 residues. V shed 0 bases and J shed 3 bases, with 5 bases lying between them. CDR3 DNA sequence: TGCGCCAGCAGTCAATCCAGGGACTATGGCTACACCTTC. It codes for CASSQSRDYGYTF.

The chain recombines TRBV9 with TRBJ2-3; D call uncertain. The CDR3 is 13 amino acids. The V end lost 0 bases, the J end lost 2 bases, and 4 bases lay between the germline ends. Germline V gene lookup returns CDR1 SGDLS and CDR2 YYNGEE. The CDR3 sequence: CASSVALTDTQYF. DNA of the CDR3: TGTGCCAGCAGCGTAGCCCTCACAGATACGCAGTATTTT. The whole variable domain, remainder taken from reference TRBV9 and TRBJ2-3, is DSGVTQTPKHLITATGQRVTLRCSPRSGDLSVYWYQQSLDQGLQFLIQYYNGEERAKGNILERFSAQQFPDLHSELNLSSLELGDSALYFCASSVALTDTQYFGPGTRLTVL.

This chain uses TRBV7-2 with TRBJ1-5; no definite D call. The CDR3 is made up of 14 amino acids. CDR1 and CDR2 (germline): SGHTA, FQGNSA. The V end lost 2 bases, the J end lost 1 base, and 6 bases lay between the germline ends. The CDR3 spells CASSLYKSNQPQHF. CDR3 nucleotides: TGTGCCAGCAGCTTATACAAGAGCAATCAGCCCCAGCATTTT.

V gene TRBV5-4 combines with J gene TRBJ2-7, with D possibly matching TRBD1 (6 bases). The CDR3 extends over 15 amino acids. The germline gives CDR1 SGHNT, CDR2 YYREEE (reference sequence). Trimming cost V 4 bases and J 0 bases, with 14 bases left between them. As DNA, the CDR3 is TGTGCCAGCAGCGGAGGACAGTCGGCCTCCTACGAGCAGTACTTC. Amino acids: CASSGGQSASYEQYF. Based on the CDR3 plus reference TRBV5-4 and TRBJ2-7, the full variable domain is ETGVTQSPTHLIKTRGQQVTLRCSSQSGHNTVSWYQQALGQGPQFIFQYYREEENGRGNFPPRFSGLQFPNYSSELNVNALELDDSALYLCASSGGQSASYEQYFGPGTRLTVT.

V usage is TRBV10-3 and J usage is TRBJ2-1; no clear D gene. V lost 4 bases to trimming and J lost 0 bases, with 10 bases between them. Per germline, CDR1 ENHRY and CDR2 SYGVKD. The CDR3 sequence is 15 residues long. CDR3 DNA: TGTGCCATCAGTGGACTGTCCCACTCCTACAATGAGCAGTTCTTC. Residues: CAISGLSHSYNEQFF.

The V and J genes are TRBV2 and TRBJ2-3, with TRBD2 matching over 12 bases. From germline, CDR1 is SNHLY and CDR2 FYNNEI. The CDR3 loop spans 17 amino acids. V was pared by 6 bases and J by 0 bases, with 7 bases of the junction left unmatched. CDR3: CASRAPSGRASTDTQYF. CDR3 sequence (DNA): TGTGCCAGCAGAGCTCCTAGCGGGAGGGCTAGCACAGATACGCAGTATTTT.

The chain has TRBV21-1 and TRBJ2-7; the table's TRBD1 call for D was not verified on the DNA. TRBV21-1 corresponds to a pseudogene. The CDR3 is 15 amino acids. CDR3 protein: CASSPNPQGPYEQYF. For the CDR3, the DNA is TGTGCCAGCAGCCCAAACCCCCAGGGTCCCTACGAGCAGTACTTC.

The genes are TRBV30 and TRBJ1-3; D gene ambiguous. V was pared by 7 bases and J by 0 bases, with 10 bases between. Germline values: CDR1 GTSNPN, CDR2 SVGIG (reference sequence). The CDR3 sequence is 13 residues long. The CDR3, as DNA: TGTGCCTTCGACACGTACTCTGGAAACACCATATATTTT. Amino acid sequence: CAFDTYSGNTIYF.

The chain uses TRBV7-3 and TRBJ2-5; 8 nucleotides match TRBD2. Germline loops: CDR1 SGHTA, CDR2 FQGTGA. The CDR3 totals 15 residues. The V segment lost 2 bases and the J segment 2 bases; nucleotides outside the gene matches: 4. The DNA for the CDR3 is TGTGCCAGCAGCTTAGGCGCTAGCGGGCAAGAGACCCAGTACTTC. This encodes CASSLGASGQETQYF.

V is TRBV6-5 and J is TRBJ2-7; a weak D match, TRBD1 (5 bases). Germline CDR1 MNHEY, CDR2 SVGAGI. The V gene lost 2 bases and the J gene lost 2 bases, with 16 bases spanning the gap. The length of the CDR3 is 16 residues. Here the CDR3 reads CASSYGATASPYEQYF. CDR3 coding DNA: TGTGCCAGCAGTTACGGGGCGACAGCCTCCCCCTACGAGCAGTACTTC.